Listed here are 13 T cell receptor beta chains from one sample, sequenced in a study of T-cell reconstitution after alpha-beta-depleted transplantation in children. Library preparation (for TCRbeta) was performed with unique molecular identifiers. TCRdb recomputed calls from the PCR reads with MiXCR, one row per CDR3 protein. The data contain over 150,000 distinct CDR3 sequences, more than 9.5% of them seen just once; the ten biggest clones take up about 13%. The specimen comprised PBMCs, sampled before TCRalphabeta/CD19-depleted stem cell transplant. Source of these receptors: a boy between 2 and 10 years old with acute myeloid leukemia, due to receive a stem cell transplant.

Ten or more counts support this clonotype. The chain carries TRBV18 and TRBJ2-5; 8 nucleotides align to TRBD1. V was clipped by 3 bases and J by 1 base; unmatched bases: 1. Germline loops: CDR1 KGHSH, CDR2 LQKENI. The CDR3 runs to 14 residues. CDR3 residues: CASSPGQVQETQYF. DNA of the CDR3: TGTGCCAGCTCACCGGGACAGGTCCAAGAGACCCAGTACTTC.

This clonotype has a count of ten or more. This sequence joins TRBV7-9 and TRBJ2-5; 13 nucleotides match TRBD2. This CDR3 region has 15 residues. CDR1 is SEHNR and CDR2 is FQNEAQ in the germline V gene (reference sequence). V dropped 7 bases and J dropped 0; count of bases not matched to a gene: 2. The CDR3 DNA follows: TGTGCCAGCATCACTAGCGGGGGGGACCAAGAGACCCAGTACTTC. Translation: CASITSGGDQETQYF.

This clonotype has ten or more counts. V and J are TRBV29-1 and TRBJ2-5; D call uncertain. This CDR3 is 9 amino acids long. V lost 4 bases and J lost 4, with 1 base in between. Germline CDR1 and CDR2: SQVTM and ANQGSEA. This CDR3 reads CSVGETQYF. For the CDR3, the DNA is TGCAGCGTTGGAGAGACCCAGTACTTC.

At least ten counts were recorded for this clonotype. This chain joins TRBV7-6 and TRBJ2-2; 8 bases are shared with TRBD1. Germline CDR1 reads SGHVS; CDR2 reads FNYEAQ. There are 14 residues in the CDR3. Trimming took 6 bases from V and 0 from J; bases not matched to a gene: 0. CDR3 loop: CASRQGANTGELFF. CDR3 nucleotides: TGTGCCAGCAGACAGGGGGCGAACACCGGGGAGCTGTTTTTT.

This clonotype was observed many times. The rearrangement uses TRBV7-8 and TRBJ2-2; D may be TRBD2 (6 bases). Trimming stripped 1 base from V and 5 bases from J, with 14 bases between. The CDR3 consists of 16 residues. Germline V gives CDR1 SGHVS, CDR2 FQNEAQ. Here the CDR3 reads CASSLGVAGRTGELFF. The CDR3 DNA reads TGTGCCAGCAGCTTAGGGGTGGCAGGGAGGACCGGGGAGCTGTTTTTT.

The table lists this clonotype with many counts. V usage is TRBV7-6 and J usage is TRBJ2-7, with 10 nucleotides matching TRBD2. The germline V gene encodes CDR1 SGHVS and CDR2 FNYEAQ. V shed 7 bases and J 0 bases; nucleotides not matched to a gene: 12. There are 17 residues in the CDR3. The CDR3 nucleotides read TGTGCCAGCACCCCAGGGATCAGCGGGAGGGACTCCTACGAGCAGTACTTC. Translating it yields CASTPGISGRDSYEQYF.

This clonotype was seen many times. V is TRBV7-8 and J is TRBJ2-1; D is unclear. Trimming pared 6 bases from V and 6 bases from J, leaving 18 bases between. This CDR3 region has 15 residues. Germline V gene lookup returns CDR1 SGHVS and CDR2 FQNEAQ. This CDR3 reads CASRPGRTLGNEQFF. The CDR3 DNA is TGTGCCAGCAGACCGGGCAGAACCCTCGGCAATGAGCAGTTCTTC.

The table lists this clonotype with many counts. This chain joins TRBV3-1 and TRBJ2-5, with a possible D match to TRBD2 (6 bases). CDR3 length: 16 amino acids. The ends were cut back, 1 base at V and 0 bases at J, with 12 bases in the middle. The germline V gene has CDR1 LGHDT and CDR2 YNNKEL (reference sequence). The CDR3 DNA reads TGTGCCAGCAGCCAAGCTCGGGGGATGTACCAAGAGACCCAGTACTTC. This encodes CASSQARGMYQETQYF.

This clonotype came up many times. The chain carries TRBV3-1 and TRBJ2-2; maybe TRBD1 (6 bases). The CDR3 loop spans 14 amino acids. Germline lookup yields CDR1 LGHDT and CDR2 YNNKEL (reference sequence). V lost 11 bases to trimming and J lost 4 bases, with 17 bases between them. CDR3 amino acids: CAANTGPGTGELFF. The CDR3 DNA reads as TGTGCCGCCAATACAGGGCCGGGCACCGGGGAGCTGTTTTTT.

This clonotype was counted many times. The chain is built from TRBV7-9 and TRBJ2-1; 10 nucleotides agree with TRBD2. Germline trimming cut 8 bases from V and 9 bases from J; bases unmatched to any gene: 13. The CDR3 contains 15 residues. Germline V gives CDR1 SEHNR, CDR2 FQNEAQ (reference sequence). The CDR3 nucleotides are TGTGCCAGCTTATCGGTCCTAGCGGGAGAAGTTGAGCAGTTCTTC. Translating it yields CASLSVLAGEVEQFF. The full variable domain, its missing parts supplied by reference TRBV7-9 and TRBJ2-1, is DTGVSQNPRHKITKRGQNVTFRCDPISEHNRLYWYRQTLGQGPEFLTYFQNEAQLEKSRLLSDRFSAERPKGSFSTLEIQRTEQGDSAMYLCASLSVLAGEVEQFFGPGTRLTVL.

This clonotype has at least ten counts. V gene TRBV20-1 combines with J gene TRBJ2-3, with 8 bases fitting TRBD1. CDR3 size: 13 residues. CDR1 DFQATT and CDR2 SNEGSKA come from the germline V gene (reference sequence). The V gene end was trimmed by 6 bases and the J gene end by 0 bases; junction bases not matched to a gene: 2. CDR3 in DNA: TGCAGTGCCAGGGGGCTGAGCACAGATACGCAGTATTTT. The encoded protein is CSARGLSTDTQYF.

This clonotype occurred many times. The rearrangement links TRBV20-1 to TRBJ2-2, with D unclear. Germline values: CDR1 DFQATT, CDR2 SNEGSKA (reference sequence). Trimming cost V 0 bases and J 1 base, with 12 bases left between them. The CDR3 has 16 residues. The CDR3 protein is CSARDLFVGNTGELFF. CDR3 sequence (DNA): TGCAGTGCTAGAGATCTGTTTGTGGGGAACACCGGGGAGCTGTTTTTT.

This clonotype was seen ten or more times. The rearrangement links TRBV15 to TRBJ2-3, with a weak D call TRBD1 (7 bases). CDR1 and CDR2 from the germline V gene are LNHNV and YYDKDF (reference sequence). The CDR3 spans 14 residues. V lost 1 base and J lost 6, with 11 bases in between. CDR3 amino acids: CATSRGQGGDTQYF. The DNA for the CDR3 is TGTGCCACCAGCAGAGGGCAGGGGGGCGATACGCAGTATTTT.